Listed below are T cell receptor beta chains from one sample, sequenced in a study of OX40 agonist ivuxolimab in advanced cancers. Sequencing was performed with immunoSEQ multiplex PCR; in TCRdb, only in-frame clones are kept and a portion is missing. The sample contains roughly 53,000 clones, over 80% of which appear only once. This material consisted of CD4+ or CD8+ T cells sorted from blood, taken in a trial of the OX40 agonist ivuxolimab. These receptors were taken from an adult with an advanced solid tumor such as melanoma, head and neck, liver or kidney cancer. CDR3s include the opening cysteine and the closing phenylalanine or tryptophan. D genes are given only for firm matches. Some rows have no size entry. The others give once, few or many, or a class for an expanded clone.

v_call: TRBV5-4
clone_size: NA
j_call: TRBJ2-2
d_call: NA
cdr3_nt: TGTGCCAGCAGCAAAACAGGGTACGGGGAGCTGTTTTTT
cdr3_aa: CASSKTGYGELFF

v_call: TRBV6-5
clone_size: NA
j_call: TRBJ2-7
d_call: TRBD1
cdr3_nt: TGTGCCAGCAGTTACTCATACAGGGGGTACGAGCAGTACTTC
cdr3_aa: CASSYSYRGYEQYF

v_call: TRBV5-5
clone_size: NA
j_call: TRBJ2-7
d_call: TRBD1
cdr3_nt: TGTGCCAGCAGCTCCCAAGGGACAGCCTACGAGCAGTACTTC
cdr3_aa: CASSSQGTAYEQYF

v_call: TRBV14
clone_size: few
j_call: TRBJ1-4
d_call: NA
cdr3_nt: TGTGCCAGCAGCCCCCTACAGGGAACAAATGAAAAACTGTTTTTT
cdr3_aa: CASSPLQGTNEKLFF

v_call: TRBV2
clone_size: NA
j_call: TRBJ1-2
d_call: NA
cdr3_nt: TGTGCCAGCCGGATGGGGGGATTAGGCTATGGCTACACCTTC
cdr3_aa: CASRMGGLGYGYTF

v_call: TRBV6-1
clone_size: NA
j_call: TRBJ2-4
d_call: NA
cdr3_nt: TGTGCCAGCAGTGAAAGCGGGTTGGAAAACATTCAGTACTTC
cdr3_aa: CASSESGLENIQYF

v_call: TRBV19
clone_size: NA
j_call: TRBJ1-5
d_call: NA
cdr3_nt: TGTGCCAGTAGCCTACAGGGTGAGGGTTCAAGCAATCAGCCCCAGCATTTT
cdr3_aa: CASSLQGEGSSNQPQHF

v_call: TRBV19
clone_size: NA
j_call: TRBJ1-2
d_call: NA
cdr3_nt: TGTGCCAGTAGTATTTCCGACTATGGCTACACCTTC
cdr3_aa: CASSISDYGYTF

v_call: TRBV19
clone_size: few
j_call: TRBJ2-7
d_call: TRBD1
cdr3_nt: TGTGCCAGTAGCCTCCACAGGGGTGGGGGCTACGAGCAGTACTTC
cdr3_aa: CASSLHRGGGYEQYF

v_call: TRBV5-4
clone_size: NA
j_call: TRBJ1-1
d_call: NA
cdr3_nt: TGTGCCAGCAGCTTGGAATGGTCCCCGAACACTGAAGCTTTCTTT
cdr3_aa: CASSLEWSPNTEAFF

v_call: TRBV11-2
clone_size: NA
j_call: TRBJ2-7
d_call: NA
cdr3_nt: TGTGCCAGCAGCTTAGAACGGGGAACCTACGAGCAGTACTTC
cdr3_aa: CASSLERGTYEQYF

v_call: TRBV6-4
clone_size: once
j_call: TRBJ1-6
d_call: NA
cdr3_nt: TGTGCCAGCAGTTGGAGTCTGGGGAATTCACCCCTCCACTTT
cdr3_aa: CASSWSLGNSPLHF

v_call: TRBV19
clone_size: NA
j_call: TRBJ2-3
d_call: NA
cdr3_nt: TGTGCCAGTCAGGATACAGGGTTCCGTTCAGATACGCAGTATTTT
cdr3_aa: CASQDTGFRSDTQYF

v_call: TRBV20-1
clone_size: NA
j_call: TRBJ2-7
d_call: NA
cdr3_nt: TGCAGTGCCACAGGGACCCACGAGCAGTACTTC
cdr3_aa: CSATGTHEQYF

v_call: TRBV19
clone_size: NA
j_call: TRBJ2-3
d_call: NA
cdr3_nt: TGTGCCAGCTCGCCGGCAGGGTTTACAGATACGCAGTATTTT
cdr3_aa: CASSPAGFTDTQYF

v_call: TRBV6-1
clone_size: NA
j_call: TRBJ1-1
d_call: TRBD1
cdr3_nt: TGTGCCAGCAGGATTACAGGGGGGGCTTTCTTT
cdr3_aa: CASRITGGAFF

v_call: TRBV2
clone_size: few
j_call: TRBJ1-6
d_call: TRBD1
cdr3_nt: TGTGCCAGCAGGTACAGGGGGAGGGATTCACCCCTCCACTTT
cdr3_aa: CASRYRGRDSPLHF

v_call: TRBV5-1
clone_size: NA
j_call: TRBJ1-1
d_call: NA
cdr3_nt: TGCGCCAGCAGCTTGGGGGTTAGCGACACTGAAGCTTTCTTT
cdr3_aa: CASSLGVSDTEAFF

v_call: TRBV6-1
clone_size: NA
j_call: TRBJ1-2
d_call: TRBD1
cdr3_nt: TGTGCCAGCAGACGGACAGGTGGGAACTATGGCTACACCTTC
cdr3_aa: CASRRTGGNYGYTF

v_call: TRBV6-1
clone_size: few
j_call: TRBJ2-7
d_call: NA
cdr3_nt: TGTGCCAGCAGTGAAGGACGGGACGAGCAGTACTTC
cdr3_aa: CASSEGRDEQYF

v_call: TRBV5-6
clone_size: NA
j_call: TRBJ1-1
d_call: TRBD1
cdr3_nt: TGTGCCAGCAGCCGAACTAGGGACAGGAGGGTGAACACTGAAGCTTTCTTT
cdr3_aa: CASSRTRDRRVNTEAFF

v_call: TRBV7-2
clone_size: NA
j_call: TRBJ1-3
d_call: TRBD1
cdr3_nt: TGTGCCAGCAGCTTAGGACAGGGACCCGGAACTGGAAACACCATATATTTT
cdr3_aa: CASSLGQGPGTGNTIYF

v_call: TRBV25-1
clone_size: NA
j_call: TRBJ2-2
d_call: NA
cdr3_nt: TGTGCCAGCAGGAAGAACACCGGGGAGCTGTTTTTT
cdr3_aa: CASRKNTGELFF

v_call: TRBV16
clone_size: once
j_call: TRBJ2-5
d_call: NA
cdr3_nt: TGTGCCAGCAGTTCGGGACAAGGGGCTAAAGAGACCCAGTACTTC
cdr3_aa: CASSSGQGAKETQYF

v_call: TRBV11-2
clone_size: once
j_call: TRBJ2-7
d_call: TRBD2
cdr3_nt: TGTGCCAGCAGCTTCTTAGCGGGGGGAGGATTAACCTACGAGCAGTACTTC
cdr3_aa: CASSFLAGGGLTYEQYF

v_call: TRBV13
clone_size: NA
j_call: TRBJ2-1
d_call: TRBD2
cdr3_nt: TGTGCCAGCAACCTAGCGGGAGTCAATGAGCAGTTCTTC
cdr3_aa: CASNLAGVNEQFF

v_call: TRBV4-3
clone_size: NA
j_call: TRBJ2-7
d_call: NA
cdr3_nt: TGCGCCAGCAGCAGGACCGGGACGGACACCTACGAGCAGTACTTC
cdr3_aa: CASSRTGTDTYEQYF

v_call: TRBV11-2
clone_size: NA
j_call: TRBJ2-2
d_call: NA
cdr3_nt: TGTGCCAGCATGGAGGGGTATGGCGGGGAGCTGTTTTTT
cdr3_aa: CASMEGYGGELFF

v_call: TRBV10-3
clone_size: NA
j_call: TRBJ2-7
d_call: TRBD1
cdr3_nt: TGTGCCGCGGCGGACAGGGTCGAAACCGAGCAGTACTTC
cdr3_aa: CAAADRVETEQYF

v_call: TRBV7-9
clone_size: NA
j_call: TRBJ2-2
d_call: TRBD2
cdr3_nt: TGTGCCAGCAGCTTGCCCGGGACTAGTTATCCCGGGGAGCTGTTTTTT
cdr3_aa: CASSLPGTSYPGELFF

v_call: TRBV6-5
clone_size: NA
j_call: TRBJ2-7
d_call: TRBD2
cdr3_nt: TGTGCCAGCAGCCTAGCGGGAGGGCCGCGCGAGCAGTACTTC
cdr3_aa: CASSLAGGPREQYF

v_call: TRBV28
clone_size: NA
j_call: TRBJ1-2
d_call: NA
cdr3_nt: TGTGCCAGCAGTATCCCCACAACTAACTATGGCTACACCTTC
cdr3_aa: CASSIPTTNYGYTF

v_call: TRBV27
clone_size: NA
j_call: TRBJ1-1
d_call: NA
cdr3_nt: TGTGCCAGCAGTTTCGGCGGGAGGATGAACACTGAAGCTTTCTTT
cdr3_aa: CASSFGGRMNTEAFF

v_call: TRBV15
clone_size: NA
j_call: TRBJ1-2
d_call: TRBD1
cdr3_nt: TGTGCCACCAGCAGAGATCGGGTTGACCGGGACAGGGATCACTATGGCTACACCTTC
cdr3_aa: CATSRDRVDRDRDHYGYTF

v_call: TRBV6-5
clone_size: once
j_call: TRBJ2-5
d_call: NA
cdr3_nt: TGTGCCAGCAGTTACTCTGGACTTGGGTACCAAGAGACCCAGTACTTC
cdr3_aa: CASSYSGLGYQETQYF

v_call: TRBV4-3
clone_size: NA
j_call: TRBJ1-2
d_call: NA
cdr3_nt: TGCGCCAGCAGCCAAGATTCGCCGGGAGTGGGCTATGGCTACACCTTC
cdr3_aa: CASSQDSPGVGYGYTF

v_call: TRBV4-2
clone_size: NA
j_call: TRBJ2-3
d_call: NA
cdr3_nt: TGTGCCAGCAGCCAAGACGGGGGCCACACAGATACGCAGTATTTT
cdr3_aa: CASSQDGGHTDTQYF

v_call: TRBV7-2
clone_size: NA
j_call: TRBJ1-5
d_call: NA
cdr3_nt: TGTGCCAGCAGATCGAGAGGGGACGGGGGTCACCCCCAGCATTTT
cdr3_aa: CASRSRGDGGHPQHF

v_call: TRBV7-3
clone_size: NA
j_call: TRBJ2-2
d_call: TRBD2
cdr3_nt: TGTGCCAGCAGCTTACAAGCGGGGGTAACCGGGGAGCTGTTTTTT
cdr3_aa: CASSLQAGVTGELFF

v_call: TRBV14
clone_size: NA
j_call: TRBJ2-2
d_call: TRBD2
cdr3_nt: TGTGCCAGTTTACCAACTAGCGGGAACACCGGGGAGCTGTTTTTT
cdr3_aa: CASLPTSGNTGELFF

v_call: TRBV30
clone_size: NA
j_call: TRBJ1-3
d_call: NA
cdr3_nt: TGTGCCTGGAGTGTGGAGGGCTCTGGAAACACCATATATTTT
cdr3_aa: CAWSVEGSGNTIYF

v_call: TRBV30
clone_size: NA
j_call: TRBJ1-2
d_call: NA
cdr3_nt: TGTGCCTGGAGTGTAGCCGGGGGCTACACCTTC
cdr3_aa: CAWSVAGGYTF

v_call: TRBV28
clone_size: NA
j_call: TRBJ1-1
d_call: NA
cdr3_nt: TGTGCCAGCAGTTTCAGGAGGGAAGCTTTCTTT
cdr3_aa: CASSFRREAFF

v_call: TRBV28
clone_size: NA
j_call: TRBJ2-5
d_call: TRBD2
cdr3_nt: TGTGCCAGCAGTTTATGGGGAGCGGGATCGGAGACCCAGTACTTC
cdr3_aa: CASSLWGAGSETQYF

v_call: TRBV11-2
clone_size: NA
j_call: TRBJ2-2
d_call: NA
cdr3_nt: TGTGCCAGCAGCTTAAGACACAACACCGGGGAGCTGTTTTTT
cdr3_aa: CASSLRHNTGELFF

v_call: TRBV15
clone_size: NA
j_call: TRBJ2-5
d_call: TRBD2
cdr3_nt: TGTGCCACCAGCAGATCCCCTACTAGCGGGCAAGAGACCCAGTACTTC
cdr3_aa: CATSRSPTSGQETQYF

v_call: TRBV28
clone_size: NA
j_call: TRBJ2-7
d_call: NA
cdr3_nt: TGTGCCAGCAGTTTAGGGGCGTATTCCTACGAGCAGTACTTC
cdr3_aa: CASSLGAYSYEQYF